This entry describes one TCR beta chain. Its antigen is not identified. Primers included in the PCR were 60 Vbeta and 13 Jbeta primers. The assay was immunoSEQ multiplex PCR, and TCRdb's table has in-frame clones only and misses some. The data hold some 250,000 clones, with 82% observed a single time. CDR1 and CDR2 from the germline V gene are MNHNY and SVGAGI (reference sequence). Trimming shortened V by 2 bases and J by 10 bases, and 18 bases separated the two germline ends. The CDR3 covers 15 residues. This sample is part of a study of cytomegalovirus exposure and HLA in healthy donors. Study-wide points: TCR sequences were mostly rare, though some public TCRs occurred in many donors. Later on, a genetic analysis was performed. It linked a missense variant in DCLRE1C with V- and J-gene trimming of TCR beta.

Sequences were obtained from PBMCs. The chain uses TRBV6-6 and TRBJ1-5, with D possibly being TRBD1 (5 bases). The sequence was collected from a woman between 40 and 55 years old in good health and CMV-seropositive. The CDR3 bases are TGTGCCAGCAGTTACGGGGGGACCGACCAGGGACCCCAGCATTTT. It encodes CASSYGGTDQGPQHF.